This T cell receptor (beta chain) was identified during a study of T cell responses to AZD1222 COVID-19 vaccine. Produced via immunoSEQ multiplex PCR; TCRdb's table is partial and in-frame only. Among about 150,000 clones listed, 90% to 95% were seen once. Study conclusions and caveats: Seropositive status at baseline applied to only 6 or 7 AZD1222 recipients. Regions 160-218 and 743-854 held dominance among vaccine-associated CD4 TCRs, which spanned spike.

The CDR3 extends over 13 amino acids. The ends lost 7 bases at V and 1 base at J; junction bases unmatched: 1. Per germline, CDR1 MNHEY and CDR2 SVGAGI. With respect to this clone: The target antigen is unknown.

This specimen was peripheral blood, taken on day 0 of AZD1222 vaccination. The chain couples TRBV6-5 to TRBJ1-1, with 9 nucleotides matching TRBD1. This sequence was found in an adult in good health. The CDR3 region is CASKTGGNTEAFF. The CDR3 nucleotides read TGTGCCAGCAAGACAGGGGGGAACACTGAAGCTTTCTTT.